This T cell receptor beta chain is from a study of cytomegalovirus exposure and HLA in healthy donors. General study points: Roughly uniform depth of sequencing across donors was assumed in presence/absence analyses.

With regard to this clone: Its antigen remains unidentified.

Trimming shortened V by 3 bases and J by 7 bases, and 13 bases separated the two germline ends. Germline CDR1 and CDR2: MNHEY and SMNVEV (reference sequence). The CDR3 consists of 15 residues. The PCR had 60 Vbeta and 13 Jbeta primers. The protocol was immunoSEQ multiplex PCR, while the TCRdb copy is restricted to in-frame clones and leaves out a portion. The sample includes approximately 240,000 clones, 77% of them seen just once. V gene TRBV27 combines with J gene TRBJ1-6; D might be TRBD1 (6 bases). The sequencing input was PBMCs. This TCR came from a woman in her sixties in good health and CMV-seropositive. The CDR3 protein is CASSFEFTGNSPLHF. CDR3 bases: TGTGCCAGCAGTTTCGAGTTTACAGGGAATTCACCCCTCCACTTT.